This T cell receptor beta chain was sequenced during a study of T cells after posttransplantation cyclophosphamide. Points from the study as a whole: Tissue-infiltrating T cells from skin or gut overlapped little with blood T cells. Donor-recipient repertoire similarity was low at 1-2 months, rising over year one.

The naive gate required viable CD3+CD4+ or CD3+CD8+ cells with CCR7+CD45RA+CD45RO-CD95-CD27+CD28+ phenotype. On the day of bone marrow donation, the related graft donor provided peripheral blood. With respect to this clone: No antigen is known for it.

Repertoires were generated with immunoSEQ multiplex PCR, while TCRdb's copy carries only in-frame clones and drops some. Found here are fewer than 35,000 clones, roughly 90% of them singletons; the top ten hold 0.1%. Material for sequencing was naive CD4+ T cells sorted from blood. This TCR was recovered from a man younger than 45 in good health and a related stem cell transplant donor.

CDR3 DNA: TGTGCCAGTAGCCCAACGACAGGGGGCAACTATGGCTACACCTTC. This codes for CASSPTTGGNYGYTF. V gene TRBV19 combines with J gene TRBJ1-2; TRBD1 aligns across 10 bases. Per the germline V gene, CDR1 is LNHDA and CDR2 is SQIVND (reference sequence). Losses at the gene ends were 6 bases for V and 2 bases for J; bases not matched to a gene: 6. The CDR3 is 15 residues long. The full variable domain, rest sourced from reference TRBV19 and TRBJ1-2, is DGGITQSPKYLFRKEGQNVTLSCEQNLNHDAMYWYRQDPGQGLRLIYYSQIVNDFQKGDIAEGYSVSREKKESFPLTVTSAQKNPTAFYLCASSPTTGGNYGYTFGSGTRLTVV.